What follows describes a single T cell receptor beta chain. The CDR3 has 15 amino acids. Trimming removed 1 base from V and 6 bases from J, with 15 bases in between. CDR1 and CDR2 (germline): SEHNR, FQNEAQ (reference sequence). The donors (healthy individuals) were bone marrow donors. PCR amplification relied on 60 Vbeta primers (plus 13 Jbeta primers). Repertoires were generated with immunoSEQ multiplex PCR, while TCRdb's copy carries only in-frame clones and drops some. The table has more than 150,000 clones, around 84% seen once. The data are from a study of cytomegalovirus exposure and HLA in healthy donors.

This rearrangement joins TRBV7-9 to TRBJ1-2; the D is unclear. This TCR derives from a girl aged 2-15 years in good health and CMV-seropositive. Specimen: PBMCs. The CDR3 DNA sequence: TGTGCCAGCAGCTTAGTGGGCGCCCATTCGGATGGCTACACCTTC. Residues: CASSLVGAHSDGYTF.